This T cell receptor beta chain was sequenced during a study of blood T cell repertoires in COVID-19. Across the study: Samples taken during acute and convalescent COVID-19 were collected in the United States, Italy and Spain. T cells, B-cell-depleted T cells, or PBMCs supplied cDNA or gDNA.

In the authors' workflow: Reference gene primer amplification in the assay estimated nucleated cell counts. Some clones are missing from TCRdb's copy, which holds only in-frame ones; the method was immunoSEQ multiplex PCR. V, J and clone size were drawn from that table, and D and trimming were deduced from the DNA. The sample lists around 130,000 clones; roughly 90% were seen once. V dropped 1 base and J dropped 4; count of bases not matched to a gene: 8. The CDR3 consists of 16 residues. Per germline, CDR1 LGHNA and CDR2 YSLEER. The sample comprised peripheral blood. The clonotype originates from a man in his fifties or sixties with active or convalescent COVID-19. V gene TRBV4-3 combines with J gene TRBJ1-2, with 8 bases that match TRBD1. CDR3 residues: CASSQVFVTGVYGYTF. CDR3 sequence (DNA): TGCGCCAGCAGCCAAGTTTTCGTGACAGGGGTCTATGGCTACACCTTC.